These 9 T cell receptor beta chains came from one sample sequenced in a study of blood T cells in healthy people across ages. Sample-barcoded 5' priming and a J-beta primer mix drove a second PCR of about 6 to 12 cycles. One entry per CDR3 protein, called by TCRdb with MiXCR from the 5' RACE reads. The table has 650,000 to 1,000,000 distinct CDR3 sequences, about 37% seen once. Sequencing input: blood. All receptors derive from a man between 18 and 29 years old in good health.

This clonotype was seen a few times. The CDR3 here is CASSLDPLYGYTF. The CDR3 bases are TGTGCCAGCAGCCTCGACCCTCTCTATGGCTACACCTTC. V and J are TRBV3-1 and TRBJ1-2; D call uncertain. Trimming left V 4 bases short and J 4 bases short, with 10 bases between. This CDR3 comprises 13 residues. Germline V gene lookup returns CDR1 LGHDT and CDR2 YNNKEL (reference sequence).

J is TRBJ2-1 and V is TRBV4-1; 10 positions agree with TRBD1. Germline trimming cut 5 bases from V and 8 bases from J; bases unmatched to any gene: 9. The CDR3 has 15 amino acids. The germline V gene encodes CDR1 MGHRA and CDR2 YSYEKL. CDR3 loop: CASSVRDRGFHEQFF. Here the CDR3 DNA reads TGCGCCAGCAGCGTCCGGGACAGGGGCTTTCATGAGCAGTTCTTC.

A note on this clonotype: A much more abundant neighbour one base away suggests this may be a read error. The rearrangement uses TRBV12-3 or TRBV12-4 and TRBJ2-5; D possibly corresponds to TRBD2 (6 bases). The CDR3 sequence is 14 residues long. DNA for the CDR3: TGTGCCGGCAGTAGATTTAGCGGCCAGGGGACCCAGTACTTC. This translates into CAGSRFSGQGTQYF.

This clonotype appeared a few times. As DNA, the CDR3 is TGCGCCAGCAGCTTCACCACGGGGGGGCCGGACACCGGGGAGCTGTTTTTT. Protein product: CASSFTTGGPDTGELFF. The rearrangement uses TRBV5-1 and TRBJ2-2; 8 bases map to TRBD2. The CDR3 sequence is 17 residues long. Germline CDR1 SGHRS, CDR2 YFSETQ. V trimming: 2 bases; J trimming: 3 bases; junction bases outside the gene matches: 9.

J is TRBJ1-6 and V is TRBV15; D is uncertain. The germline V gene encodes CDR1 LNHNV and CDR2 YYDKDF (reference sequence). This CDR3 region has 13 residues. V shed 3 bases and J shed 9 bases, with 9 bases lying between them. Here the CDR3 DNA reads TGTGCCACCAGCAGGGAAAACAGTTCACCCCTCCACTTT. Amino acid sequence: CATSRENSSPLHF.

The V gene is TRBV2, the J gene TRBJ2-3, with unresolved D. Germline V lookup: CDR1 SNHLY, CDR2 FYNNEI. CDR3 length: 12 residues. V was shortened by 2 bases and J by 11 bases, with 11 bases between the two germline ends. Written as DNA, the CDR3 is TGTGCCAGCAGTGAACTGCGAAGTTGGCAGTATTTT. It encodes CASSELRSWQYF.

This clonotype was counted many times. V is TRBV6-5 and J is TRBJ1-2, with D unclear. Germline V gives CDR1 MNHEY, CDR2 SVGAGI. With 5 bases removed from V and 4 bases from J, the gap between germline ends came to 14 bases. This CDR3 comprises 14 residues. The CDR3 DNA follows: TGTGCCAGCAGTATTAGTTTAAGTTCCTATGGCTACACCTTC. As protein: CASSISLSSYGYTF.

This clonotype came up a few times. CDR3 bases: TGCAGTGCTACTCTAGCGGGGAACATTCAGTACTTC. Translated: CSATLAGNIQYF. The gene calls are TRBV20-1 and TRBJ2-4, with TRBD2 matching 9 bases. Per germline, CDR1 DFQATT and CDR2 SNEGSKA (reference sequence). V was clipped by 4 bases and J by 7 bases; unmatched bases: 2. This CDR3 spans 12 amino acids.

In its sample, this clonotype was seen a few times. This sequence joins TRBV3-1 and TRBJ2-1; 12 bases fit TRBD2. V was clipped by 4 bases and J by 0 bases; unmatched bases: 10. The CDR3 loop spans 19 amino acids. Germline V gives CDR1 LGHDT, CDR2 YNNKEL (reference sequence). The chain's CDR3 is CASSPSSGGALRSYNEQFF. The CDR3 DNA sequence: TGTGCCAGCAGCCCATCTAGCGGGGGGGCCTTACGCTCCTACAATGAGCAGTTCTTC.